The 15 T cell receptor beta chains in this list originate from one sample, sequenced in a study of CD8 T cells in Susac syndrome. The RNA, roughly 0.45 to 1 ug, was put through reverse transcription using random hexamers. TCRdb reanalysed the immunoSEQ multiplex PCR reads using MiXCR and keeps one entry per CDR3 protein. Counted here are about 210,000 distinct CDR3 sequences, 95% occurring once; the ten biggest clones make up 0.095%. Sequenced material: CD4+ T cells from PBMCs. All receptors derive from a human donor with multiple sclerosis.

The genes are TRBV2 and TRBJ1-4, with D possibly TRBD1 on 6 matching bases. CDR1 is SNHLY and CDR2 is FYNNEI in the germline V gene. The V end was cut by 7 bases, the J end by 3 bases, with 15 bases between. CDR3 length equals 15 residues. This chain's CDR3 is CASIPGGSANEKLFF. CDR3 in DNA: TGTGCCAGCATCCCCGGGGGCTCGGCTAATGAAAAACTGTTTTTT.

The chain couples TRBV29-1 to TRBJ1-2, with TRBD1 matching 7 bases. Germline CDR1 and CDR2: SQVTM and ANQGSEA. This CDR3 has 14 amino acids. V dropped 5 bases and J dropped 5; count of bases not matched to a gene: 11. This CDR3 is CSVQQGMQLYGYTF. The CDR3 DNA reads as TGCAGCGTTCAACAGGGGATGCAGCTTTATGGCTACACCTTC.

V and J are TRBV6-2 or TRBV6-3 and TRBJ2-5; D possibly uses TRBD1 or TRBD2 (6 bases each). The germline V and J ends were trimmed by 7 bases and 4 bases, with 7 bases remaining between them. The germline CDR1 and CDR2 sequences are MNHEY and SVGEGT. The CDR3 is 11 amino acids. In DNA, the CDR3 is TGTGCCAGCACGGGGGCAGAGACCCAGTACTTC. It specifies CASTGAETQYF.

V and J are TRBV9 and TRBJ2-3; 7 nucleotides align to TRBD2. Germline CDR1 SGDLS, CDR2 YYNGEE. The trim removed 1 base at V and 4 bases at J, leaving 3 bases unmatched. CDR3 length: 14 amino acids. The chain's CDR3 is CASSVKAGADTQYF. CDR3 sequence (DNA): TGTGCCAGCAGCGTAAAGGCGGGAGCAGATACGCAGTATTTT.

V is TRBV12-3 or TRBV12-4 and J is TRBJ2-1, with 7 nucleotides matching TRBD2. V dropped 4 bases and J dropped 0; count of bases not matched to a gene: 3. The CDR3 loop spans 15 amino acids. CDR3 in DNA: TGTGCCAGCAGTTCCAGCGGGGTCTCCTACAATGAGCAGTTCTTC. Translating gives CASSSSGVSYNEQFF.

The chain employs TRBV20-1 and TRBJ1-1, with D hard to call. CDR1 is DFQATT and CDR2 is SNEGSKA in the germline V gene (reference sequence). This CDR3 comprises 12 residues. The V end was cut by 4 bases, the J end by 1 base, with 7 bases between. The CDR3 spells CSAMIGNTEAFF. CDR3 DNA sequence: TGCAGTGCTATGATCGGGAACACTGAAGCTTTCTTT.

This sequence joins TRBV18 and TRBJ2-7; TRBD1 might be the D (6 bases). Trimming left V 3 bases short and J 5 bases short, with 11 bases between. CDR3 length: 13 amino acids. Per germline, CDR1 KGHSH and CDR2 LQKENI. CDR3: CASSPTRGHEQYF. The DNA for the CDR3 is TGTGCCAGCTCACCGACCAGGGGCCACGAGCAGTACTTC. Variable domain in full (rest from reference TRBV18 and TRBJ2-7): NAGVMQNPRHLVRRRGQEARLRCSPMKGHSHVYWYRQLPEEGLKFMVYLQKENIIDESGMPKERFSAEFPKEGPSILRIQQVVRGDSAAYFCASSPTRGHEQYFGPGTRLTVT.

V gene TRBV20-1 combines with J gene TRBJ1-4; 8 nucleotides match TRBD1. V trimming: 6 bases; J trimming: 8 bases; junction bases outside the gene matches: 8. The CDR3 runs to 13 residues. Germline CDR1 and CDR2: DFQATT and SNEGSKA (reference sequence). CDR3 in DNA: TGCAGTGCGTGGACAGGGAAGGGAGAAAAACTGTTTTTT. Amino acids: CSAWTGKGEKLFF.

About this clonotype itself: One junction end disagrees with the germline gene, perhaps due to a read error. The chain has TRBV12-3 or TRBV12-4 and TRBJ2-7, with TRBD1 identical over 9 bases. There are 12 residues in the CDR3. The CDR3 sequence: CASSFPGTGPHF. As DNA, the CDR3 is TGTGCCAGCAGTTTTCCCGGGACAGGGCCTCACTTC.

The rearrangement uses TRBV5-1 and TRBJ2-7, with 14 bases fitting TRBD2. Per germline, CDR1 SGHRS and CDR2 YFSETQ. The trim removed 0 bases at V and 6 bases at J, leaving 5 bases unmatched. CDR3 length: 16 residues. CDR3 bases: TGCGCCAGCAGCTTGGTCGGGACTAGCGGGAGAGCCGAGCAGTACTTC. It is translated as CASSLVGTSGRAEQYF.

The CDR3 DNA sequence: TGTGCCAGCAGCGTAGGGGGACAGGCGGGCAAAAACATTCAGTACTTC. It yields the protein CASSVGGQAGKNIQYF. The chain links TRBV9 to TRBJ2-4, with 8 positions matching TRBD1. The CDR3 totals 16 residues. V dropped 0 bases and J dropped 3; count of bases not matched to a gene: 5. Germline CDR1 is SGDLS and CDR2 is YYNGEE.

This chain links TRBV18 with TRBJ2-5, with a tentative D call TRBD2 (7 bases). V gave up 3 bases and J gave up 1 base, with 12 bases separating them. Germline V gene data show CDR1 as KGHSH and CDR2 as LQKENI. The CDR3 is 15 residues long. The CDR3 DNA reads as TGTGCCAGCTCACCTGTCCGGGGGGCCCAAGAGACCCAGTACTTC. Protein product: CASSPVRGAQETQYF.

The chain is built from TRBV29-1 and TRBJ2-3, with 10 bases fitting TRBD2. Germline CDR1 reads SQVTM; CDR2 reads ANQGSEA. Losses at the gene ends were 5 bases for V and 0 bases for J; bases not matched to a gene: 8. The CDR3 totals 16 residues. Here the CDR3 reads CSVTRLAGVSTDTQYF. Here the CDR3 DNA reads TGCAGCGTTACTCGGCTAGCGGGAGTTAGCACAGATACGCAGTATTTT.

The table lists this clonotype with a few counts. One end of the junction varies from germline; a read error may be responsible. CDR3: CSARVGPYEQYF. CDR3 nucleotides: TGCAGTGCTAGGGTCGGCCCCTACGAGCAGTACTTT. The chain is built from TRBV20-1 and TRBJ2-7; unclear D gene. Germline lookup yields CDR1 DFQATT and CDR2 SNEGSKA (reference sequence). The CDR3 contains 12 residues.

The genes are TRBV21-1 and TRBJ2-5; the DNA was not used to check the table's D call, TRBD1. TRBV21-1 is a pseudogene segment. This CDR3 is 16 amino acids long. In DNA form, the CDR3 reads TGTGCCAGCAGCAAAAACCCCAGTCCTTCGAAGGAGACCCAGTACTTC. It encodes CASSKNPSPSKETQYF.